The T cell receptor beta chain described here comes from a study of blood T cell repertoires in COVID-19. Across the study: COVID-19 samples from acute and convalescent phases originated in the United States, Italy and Spain. PBMCs, B-cell-depleted T cells, or T cells were the source of the cDNA or gDNA that made up the material.

Those enrolled in Seattle joined during active infection and were followed longitudinally afterward. CDR3 length equals 11 residues. V lost 6 bases and J 9 bases, leaving 9 bases between the germline ends. The table came from immunoSEQ multiplex PCR; TCRdb's copy has only in-frame clones and leaves some out. The table shows some 130,000 clones, with roughly 86% occurring only once. This receptor was obtained from a woman in her 70s with COVID-19, enrolled during active disease. The chain is built from TRBV12-3 or TRBV12-4 and TRBJ2-1; unclear D gene. Specimen: peripheral blood. The CDR3: CASSPLIEQFF. The CDR3 coding sequence is TGTGCCAGCAGCCCCCTAATTGAGCAGTTCTTC.